Below, one T cell receptor beta chain is given with its context. This specimen comes from a study of cytomegalovirus exposure and HLA in healthy donors. Unmatched junction bases numbered 15, after V lost 2 bases and J lost 8 bases. The CDR3 is 17 amino acids. The germline V gene encodes CDR1 SNHLY and CDR2 FYNNEI. The method was immunoSEQ multiplex PCR; TCRdb's version includes in-frame clones alone and lacks a portion of them. Seen here are fewer than 200,000 clones, approximately 84% observed once, and the top ten hold 2.5% to 3%. Sequencing was carried out using PBMCs. The source of this sequence is a woman younger than 35 in good health and CMV-seropositive. The J gene is TRBJ2-1, the V gene TRBV2; 7 bases agree with TRBD1. The CDR3 region is CASSELTGPSPHDEQFF. The DNA of the CDR3 is TGTGCCAGCAGTGAATTGACAGGGCCGAGCCCACACGATGAGCAGTTCTTC.